The 20 T cell receptor beta chains presented below share a single source sample, sequenced in a study of blood T cell repertoires in COVID-19. Sequencing used immunoSEQ multiplex PCR; TCRdb keeps in-frame clones, though not all of them. The table lists about 500,000 clones, 85% to 90% of them singletons. Sample: peripheral blood. Source of these receptors: a woman aged 45-59 years with COVID-19, enrolled during active disease.

The V call is TRBV10-2, the J call TRBJ1-5; TRBD1 is a possible D gene (6 bases). Trimming removed 5 bases at V and 5 bases at J, with 22 bases between. There are 17 residues in the CDR3. Germline loops: CDR1 WSHSY, CDR2 SAAADI. The chain's CDR3 is CASSSTRGGRKDQPQHF. CDR3 bases: TGCGCCAGCAGTTCTACGAGGGGGGGGCGGAAGGATCAGCCCCAGCATTTT.

The V call is TRBV7-9, the J call TRBJ2-1, with D perhaps matching TRBD2 (6 bases). The CDR3 runs to 13 residues. V lost 0 bases to trimming and J lost 15 bases, with 15 bases between them. The V gene's germline CDR1 is SEHNR and CDR2 FQNEAQ (reference sequence). The CDR3 protein is CASSLAAARRAFF. The CDR3 bases are TGTGCCAGCAGCTTAGCGGCCGCTCGGAGGGCGTTCTTC.

This sequence joins TRBV5-5 and TRBJ2-3; no clear D gene. The CDR3 consists of 14 residues. V lost 1 base, J lost 1 base, and 7 bases lay in between. CDR1 is SGHKS and CDR2 is YYEKEE in the germline V gene (reference sequence). DNA for the CDR3: TGTGCCAGCAGCTTGATACCGGGCACAGATACGCAGTATTTT. It translates to CASSLIPGTDTQYF.

The chain joins TRBV19 to TRBJ2-5; 9 bases agree with TRBD1. CDR1 and CDR2 (germline): LNHDA, SQIVND (reference sequence). CDR3 length: 12 amino acids. Losses at the gene ends were 6 bases for V and 5 bases for J; bases not matched to a gene: 1. The CDR3 spells CASRQGAETQYF. The CDR3 bases are TGTGCCAGTAGACAGGGGGCCGAGACCCAGTACTTC.

In its sample, this clone was seen once. J is TRBJ1-6 and V is TRBV10-2; 8 bases are a match to TRBD1. This CDR3 comprises 14 residues. V was clipped by 7 bases and J by 5 bases; unmatched bases: 4. Germline V gene data show CDR1 as WSHSY and CDR2 as SAAADI. The CDR3 protein is CASTGQVNNSPLHF. The CDR3 region has the DNA TGCGCCAGCACGGGACAGGTCAATAATTCACCCCTCCACTTT.

The CDR3 is CASSPWTGASEKLFF. DNA of the CDR3: TGTGCCAGCAGCCCCTGGACAGGGGCGAGTGAAAAACTGTTTTTT. The chain is built from TRBV3-1 (or the pseudogene TRBV3-2) and TRBJ1-4; TRBD1 aligns across 9 bases. V gave up 4 bases and J gave up 7 bases; unmatched junction bases: 7. The CDR3 spans 15 residues. The germline gives CDR1 LGHDT, CDR2 YNNKEL (reference sequence).

The chain employs TRBV19 and TRBJ1-2; D unresolved. The CDR3 is 15 residues long. V lost 1 base and J 2 bases, leaving 11 bases between the germline ends. Germline CDR1 is LNHDA and CDR2 is SQIVND (reference sequence). The CDR3 DNA is TGTGCCAGTAGTATAGGAGGGCATTTGAACTATGGCTACACCTTC. It yields the protein CASSIGGHLNYGYTF.

The chain uses TRBV30 and TRBJ1-1; D not certain. V lost 0 bases and J lost 7, with 6 bases in between. CDR3 length: 11 amino acids. CDR1 GTSNPN and CDR2 SVGIG come from the germline V gene (reference sequence). The CDR3 reads CAWSVQLEAFF. CDR3 coding DNA: TGTGCCTGGAGTGTACAGCTTGAAGCTTTCTTT.

This clone was seen just once. The V gene is TRBV24-1, the J gene TRBJ2-1; perhaps TRBD2 as D (5 bases). The ends were cut back, 1 base at V and 7 bases at J, with 10 bases in the middle. Germline CDR1 is KGHDR and CDR2 is SFDVKD. The CDR3 totals 14 residues. CDR3 DNA: TGTGCCACCAGTGATTTCCCCCGAGGGAATGAGCAGTTCTTC. This translates into CATSDFPRGNEQFF.

The chain's CDR3 is CASSSGQGGLREKLFF. The CDR3, as DNA: TGTGCCAGCAGTTCGGGACAGGGTGGCCTTCGGGAAAAACTGTTTTTT. This sequence joins TRBV28 and TRBJ1-4; 9 bases are shared with TRBD1. CDR3 length: 16 residues. Germline loops: CDR1 MDHEN, CDR2 SYDVKM. Germline trimming cut 4 bases from V and 8 bases from J; bases unmatched to any gene: 11.

The chain combines TRBV7-8 with TRBJ1-4; D gene ambiguous. V was cut by 2 bases and J by 2 bases, with 6 bases left in between. Germline lookup yields CDR1 SGHVS and CDR2 FQNEAQ. This CDR3 has 14 amino acids. The CDR3 DNA sequence: TGTGCCAGCAGCTTAAGAGGGACTAATGAAAAACTGTTTTTT. It translates to CASSLRGTNEKLFF.

The chain has TRBV15 and TRBJ1-4; 8 nucleotides agree with TRBD1. The CDR3 totals 14 residues. J gave up 8 bases and V 1 base, and 3 bases lay outside the gene matches. Germline V lookup: CDR1 LNHNV, CDR2 YYDKDF (reference sequence). CDR3 sequence: CATSRGDRGEKLFF. CDR3 nucleotide sequence: TGTGCCACCAGCAGAGGAGACAGGGGAGAAAAACTGTTTTTT.

This sequence joins TRBV7-6 and TRBJ1-1; TRBD1 matches 7 bases. V lost 5 bases, J lost 5 bases, and 11 bases stayed unmatched. Germline lookup yields CDR1 SGHVS and CDR2 FNYEAQ. The CDR3 runs to 15 residues. CDR3 loop: CASSLHRGGETEAFF. CDR3 sequence (DNA): TGTGCCAGCAGCCTCCACAGGGGTGGAGAGACTGAAGCTTTCTTT.

V gene TRBV2 combines with J gene TRBJ1-5; tentatively, D is TRBD1 (6 bases). Germline V lookup: CDR1 SNHLY, CDR2 FYNNEI. Trimming took off 2 bases at V and 6 bases at J, with 14 bases between the two ends. This CDR3 spans 15 amino acids. CDR3 amino acids: CASSEWTATSQPQHF. CDR3 DNA sequence: TGTGCCAGCAGTGAATGGACAGCCACCAGTCAGCCCCAGCATTTT.

This clone came up a few times. This chain uses TRBV19 with TRBJ1-2, with D unresolved. This CDR3 has 15 residues. In germline, CDR1 is LNHDA, CDR2 SQIVND (reference sequence). The V and J ends lost 0 bases and 3 bases respectively, with 11 bases between them. The CDR3 sequence: CASSIDLTAHYGYTF. For the CDR3, the DNA is TGTGCCAGTAGTATAGATCTCACAGCCCACTATGGCTACACCTTC.

This rearrangement joins TRBV7-2 to TRBJ2-5; 12 positions agree with TRBD2. J was trimmed by 4 bases and V by 4 bases; bases with no gene match: 7. The CDR3 loop spans 16 amino acids. Germline V gene lookup returns CDR1 SGHTA and CDR2 FQGNSA. For the CDR3, the DNA is TGTGCCAGCAGCTCTTCTAGCGGGGGGGTGTCAGAGACCCAGTACTTC. This encodes CASSSSSGGVSETQYF.

V and J are TRBV19 and TRBJ1-1, with a weak D call TRBD1 (6 bases). Between the trimmed V and J ends, which lost 4 bases and 11 bases, there was a span of 23 bases. The length of the CDR3 is 15 residues. The germline V gene encodes CDR1 LNHDA and CDR2 SQIVND (reference sequence). CDR3 residues: CASSTQGTAVDSAFF. CDR3 nucleotide sequence: TGTGCCAGTAGTACCCAGGGGACCGCTGTCGATTCTGCTTTCTTT.

V is TRBV7-2 and J is TRBJ1-2; no reliable D call. The CDR3 has 15 amino acids. V gave up 6 bases and J gave up 0 bases, with 14 bases separating them. Germline loops: CDR1 SGHTA, CDR2 FQGNSA. CDR3 sequence reads: CASRLTRISNYGYTF. Here the CDR3 DNA reads TGTGCCAGCAGACTGACACGAATATCTAACTATGGCTACACCTTC.

Comment on this clone: Within the sample, other DNA sequences also encode this same CDR3. The chain is built from TRBV9 and TRBJ1-4, with a weak D call TRBD1 (5 bases). Deletions cut 1 base from V and 7 bases from J, with 8 bases between. The CDR3 loop spans 13 amino acids. The germline CDR1 and CDR2 sequences are SGDLS and YYNGEE. The CDR3 DNA reads TGTGCCAGCAGCGTACGGGGGGGTGAAAAACTGTTTTTT. This codes for CASSVRGGEKLFF.

The rearrangement joins TRBV12-3 or TRBV12-4 to TRBJ1-1, with 7 bases matching TRBD1. Trimming removed 5 bases from V and 6 bases from J; junction bases left unmatched: 3. The CDR3 runs 12 residues. The CDR3 region is CASSDRVPEAFF. The CDR3 coding sequence is TGTGCCAGCAGTGACAGGGTCCCTGAAGCTTTCTTT.